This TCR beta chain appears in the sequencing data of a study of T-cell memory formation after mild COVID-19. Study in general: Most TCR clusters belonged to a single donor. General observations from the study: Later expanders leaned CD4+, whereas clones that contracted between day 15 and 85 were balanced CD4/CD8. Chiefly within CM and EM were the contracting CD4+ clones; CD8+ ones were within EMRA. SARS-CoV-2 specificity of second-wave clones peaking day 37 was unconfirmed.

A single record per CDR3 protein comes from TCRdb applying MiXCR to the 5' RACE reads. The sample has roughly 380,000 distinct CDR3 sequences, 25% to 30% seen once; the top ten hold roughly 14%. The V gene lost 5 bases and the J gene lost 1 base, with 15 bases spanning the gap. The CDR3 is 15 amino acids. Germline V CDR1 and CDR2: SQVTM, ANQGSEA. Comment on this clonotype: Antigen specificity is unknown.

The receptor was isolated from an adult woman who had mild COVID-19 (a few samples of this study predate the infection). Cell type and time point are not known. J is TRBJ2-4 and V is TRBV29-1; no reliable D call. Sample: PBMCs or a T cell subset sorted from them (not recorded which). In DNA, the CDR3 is TGCAGCGTTAAACCCCAAACTCACGCCAAAAACATTCAGTACTTC. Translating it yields CSVKPQTHAKNIQYF.